This T cell receptor (beta chain) was sequenced during a study of Graves' ophthalmopathy and Graves' hyperthyroidism. Across the study: Hyperthyroidism showing no ophthalmopathy within 18 months of follow-up was stable.

This clonotype came up a few times. Its antigen is not identified. Study results and limitations: Classification of ophthalmopathy versus stable hyperthyroidism by a 13-signature model yielded around 91% sensitivity and about 81% specificity. In blood, most expanded thyroid clonotypes above 0.001 frequency were also detected.

Other autoimmune disease, uncontrolled infection, pregnancy and lactation led to exclusion. Trimming cost V 0 bases and J 4 bases, with 10 bases left between them. Per the germline V gene, CDR1 is SGHTS and CDR2 is YDEGEE. CDR3 length: 14 residues. RNA transcripts served as template for amplifying TCR beta CDR3 sequences. HTBI primers primed a first-round RT-PCR, and a second-round multiplex PCR followed. MiXCR was run by TCRdb on the multiplex PCR reads, yielding one entry per CDR3 protein. The data hold around 1.1 million distinct CDR3 sequences, with roughly two fifths observed a single time. The sequenced sample consisted of peripheral blood or thyroid tissue (not recorded which). The sequence derives from an adult man with Graves' hyperthyroidism. J is TRBJ1-1 and V is TRBV5-8; D not resolved. In DNA form, the CDR3 reads TGTGCCAGCAGCTTGGGTCCGGGTAGCACTGAAGCTTTCTTT. It is translated as CASSLGPGSTEAFF.